What follows are 23 T cell receptor beta chains derived from one specimen sequenced in a study of blood T cell repertoires in COVID-19. Repertoires were generated with immunoSEQ multiplex PCR, while TCRdb's copy carries only in-frame clones and drops some. The sample records some 310,000 clones, 90% being singletons. Sample: peripheral blood. Receptor source: a woman in her thirties or forties with COVID-19, enrolled during active disease.

The chain joins TRBV27 to TRBJ1-2; 7 positions match TRBD1. V dropped 1 base and J dropped 6; count of bases not matched to a gene: 5. This CDR3 has 14 residues. From germline, CDR1 is MNHEY and CDR2 SMNVEV (reference sequence). Here the CDR3 DNA reads TGTGCCAGCAGTTTATTGAGAGGGGGCCATGGCTACACCTTC. Residues: CASSLLRGGHGYTF.

The chain joins TRBV27 to TRBJ1-2; TRBD1 agrees at 7 bases. CDR1 and CDR2 (germline): MNHEY, SMNVEV (reference sequence). The CDR3 length is 14 residues. The V gene end was trimmed by 5 bases and the J gene end by 7 bases; junction bases not matched to a gene: 10. The CDR3 sequence: CASSGTGEVGGYTF. The CDR3 DNA is TGTGCCAGCAGTGGAACAGGGGAAGTTGGTGGCTACACCTTC.

The chain couples TRBV6-2 or TRBV6-3 to TRBJ1-1; D gene unclear. Germline V gene lookup returns CDR1 MNHEY and CDR2 SVGEGT. The V end lost 0 bases, the J end lost 3 bases, and 8 bases lay between the germline ends. The CDR3 loop spans 14 amino acids. The CDR3 coding sequence is TGTGCCAGCAGTTACTCGGAGGTATACACTGAAGCTTTCTTT. Amino acid sequence: CASSYSEVYTEAFF.

This chain links TRBV7-9 with TRBJ2-2; the match to TRBD1 covers 8 bases. CDR1 and CDR2 from the germline V gene are SEHNR and FQNEAQ (reference sequence). The junction had 1 base not matched to a gene; V was cut back by 5 bases and J by 5 bases. The CDR3 is made up of 13 amino acids. CDR3 residues: CASSRQGTGELFF. CDR3 in DNA: TGTGCCAGCAGCCGACAGGGGACCGGGGAGCTGTTTTTT.

This clone was seen only a few times. V and J are TRBV27 and TRBJ2-7; D is undetermined. This CDR3 is built from 13 residues. Trimming removed 3 bases at V and 2 bases at J, with 8 bases between. In germline, CDR1 is MNHEY, CDR2 SMNVEV (reference sequence). The CDR3 region has the DNA TGTGCCAGCAGTTTGGGCAAGGCCTACGAGCAGTACTTC. Protein product: CASSLGKAYEQYF.

The chain links TRBV3-1 (or the pseudogene TRBV3-2) to TRBJ2-7; possible D gene TRBD1, 6 bases. V was pared by 0 bases and J by 5 bases, with 8 bases between. This CDR3 is 13 amino acids long. CDR1 and CDR2 from the germline V gene are LGHDT and YNNKEL (reference sequence). CDR3 loop: CASSQEHRDEQYF. The CDR3 region has the DNA TGTGCCAGCAGCCAAGAACACAGGGACGAGCAGTACTTC.

V is TRBV3-1 (or the pseudogene TRBV3-2) and J is TRBJ2-3; 7 bases are a match to TRBD1. CDR1 and CDR2 (germline): LGHDT, YNNKEL (reference sequence). This CDR3 is built from 16 residues. V was pared by 4 bases and J by 1 base, with 8 bases of the junction left unmatched. The CDR3 here is CASSREITGGTDTQYF. CDR3 DNA: TGTGCCAGCAGCCGCGAAATAACAGGGGGCACAGATACGCAGTATTTT.

The CDR3 here is CATSRVRGNNEKLFF. CDR3 in DNA: TGTGCCACCAGCAGAGTCAGGGGGAACAATGAAAAACTGTTTTTT. The chain has TRBV15 and TRBJ1-4; 7 bases agree with TRBD1. The germline V gene has CDR1 LNHNV and CDR2 YYDKDF (reference sequence). The J segment lost 5 bases and the V segment lost 1 base, leaving 4 bases of the junction unmatched. This CDR3 is 15 amino acids long. The complete variable domain, with remaining parts taken from reference TRBV15 and TRBJ1-4, reads DAMVIQNPRYQVTQFGKPVTLSCSQTLNHNVMYWYQQKSSQAPKLLFHYYDKDFNNEADTPDNFQSRRPNTSFCFLDIRSPGLGDTAMYLCATSRVRGNNEKLFFGSGTQLSVL.

This clone was seen only once. The chain has TRBV28 and TRBJ2-5; 8 nucleotides agree with TRBD2. Germline lookup yields CDR1 MDHEN and CDR2 SYDVKM. The V gene end was trimmed by 3 bases and the J gene end by 4 bases; junction bases not matched to a gene: 10. CDR3 length equals 16 residues. CDR3 nucleotides: TGTGCCAGCAGTTTGGGCACCGGGGGGGCTAGAGAGACCCAGTACTTC. Protein sequence: CASSLGTGGARETQYF.

The chain uses TRBV19 and TRBJ1-5; tentative D call: TRBD1 (6 bases). V lost 3 bases and J 1 base, leaving 19 bases between the germline ends. Germline CDR1 is LNHDA and CDR2 is SQIVND (reference sequence). The CDR3 loop spans 18 amino acids. The DNA for the CDR3 is TGTGCCAGTAGTATCACCGGCGGGGGCGCGAGAAGCAATCAGCCCCAGCATTTT. Amino acid sequence: CASSITGGGARSNQPQHF.

J is TRBJ2-7 and V is TRBV27, with 9 positions matching TRBD1. Germline V lookup: CDR1 MNHEY, CDR2 SMNVEV (reference sequence). This CDR3 is built from 16 residues. V was clipped by 8 bases and J by 3 bases; unmatched bases: 14. The CDR3 DNA reads TGTGCCAGCCGCCCCTCACAGGGGGCCAAAGTCTACGAGCAGTACTTC. It yields the protein CASRPSQGAKVYEQYF.

V usage is TRBV19 and J usage is TRBJ1-3, with 8 nucleotides matching TRBD1. The CDR3 has 15 amino acids. Germline CDR1 LNHDA, CDR2 SQIVND (reference sequence). V trimming: 6 bases; J trimming: 4 bases; junction bases outside the gene matches: 8. Here the CDR3 DNA reads TGTGCCAGTAGCCTGGGACAGGCTTACGGAAACACCATATATTTT. It encodes CASSLGQAYGNTIYF.

This clone was counted once. The chain joins TRBV7-8 to TRBJ2-7, with 7 bases identical to TRBD1. There are 15 residues in the CDR3. Trimming cost V 0 bases and J 5 bases; bases outside gene matches: 7. Germline V CDR1 and CDR2: SGHVS, FQNEAQ. CDR3 residues: CASSLAGQSGHEQYF. DNA of the CDR3: TGTGCCAGCAGCTTAGCGGGACAGAGCGGCCACGAGCAGTACTTC.

The chain combines TRBV4-3 with TRBJ1-6; 9 positions agree with TRBD1. V shed 0 bases, J shed 6 bases, and the junction held 3 bases outside the gene matches. Germline CDR1 is LGHNA and CDR2 is YSLEER. This CDR3 is 16 amino acids long. The CDR3 protein is CASSQDQGQGNSPLHF. CDR3 sequence (DNA): TGCGCCAGCAGCCAAGACCAGGGACAGGGTAATTCACCCCTCCACTTT.

The V gene is TRBV7-6, the J gene TRBJ1-4, with D perhaps matching TRBD1 (5 bases). The CDR3 runs to 13 residues. CDR1 is SGHVS and CDR2 is FNYEAQ in the germline V gene. V shed 5 bases and J shed 6 bases, with 10 bases lying between them. The CDR3 coding sequence is TGTGCCAGCAGCGGCAGGGTTGATGAAAAACTGTTTTTT. This gives the protein CASSGRVDEKLFF.

CDR3 sequence (DNA): TGTGCCAGCAGCTTAGCGGTAGGATACCAGGGGGTTCCGGCCAAAAACATTCAGTACTTC. It encodes CASSLAVGYQGVPAKNIQYF. V gene TRBV7-2 combines with J gene TRBJ2-4, with TRBD1 matching 7 bases. Germline loops: CDR1 SGHTA, CDR2 FQGNSA. The CDR3 length is 20 residues. Unmatched junction bases numbered 15, after V lost 0 bases and J lost 1 base.

The chain recombines TRBV6-5 with TRBJ1-1; D may be TRBD1 (5 bases). The CDR3 is 13 residues long. Germline V CDR1 and CDR2: MNHEY, SVGAGI. V lost 10 bases to trimming and J lost 1 base, with 13 bases between them. This chain's CDR3 is CATRVQANTEAFF. The CDR3 DNA reads as TGTGCCACAAGGGTACAGGCGAACACTGAAGCTTTCTTT.

V gene TRBV5-4 combines with J gene TRBJ2-2; 12 positions match TRBD2. After removal of 3 bases from V and 0 bases from J, the junction contained 3 bases not matched to a gene. Germline CDR1 reads SGHNT; CDR2 reads YYREEE (reference sequence). This CDR3 region has 17 residues. The chain's CDR3 is CASSSLAGGPNTGELFF. The CDR3 region has the DNA TGTGCCAGCAGCTCACTAGCGGGGGGACCGAACACCGGGGAGCTGTTTTTT. The whole variable domain, remainder taken from reference TRBV5-4 and TRBJ2-2, is ETGVTQSPTHLIKTRGQQVTLRCSSQSGHNTVSWYQQALGQGPQFIFQYYREEENGRGNFPPRFSGLQFPNYSSELNVNALELDDSALYLCASSSLAGGPNTGELFFGEGSRLTVL.

This chain uses TRBV9 with TRBJ2-7; 8 nucleotides align to TRBD2. Losses at the gene ends were 0 bases for V and 5 bases for J; bases not matched to a gene: 7. There are 15 residues in the CDR3. From germline, CDR1 is SGDLS and CDR2 YYNGEE. The CDR3 reads CASSVGWTGGDEQYF. CDR3 coding DNA: TGTGCCAGCAGCGTAGGATGGACGGGGGGGGACGAGCAGTACTTC.

The chain couples TRBV29-1 to TRBJ2-3, with TRBD1 matching over 7 bases. V lost 6 bases, J lost 2 bases, and 8 bases stayed unmatched. CDR1 and CDR2 (germline): SQVTM, ANQGSEA. The length of the CDR3 is 14 residues. The CDR3 coding sequence is TGCAGCGTCCCGGGACAGCTACACACAGATACGCAGTATTTT. It yields the protein CSVPGQLHTDTQYF.

This rearrangement joins TRBV18 to TRBJ2-5, with 8 bases aligning to TRBD1. The CDR3 runs 15 residues. With 3 bases clipped from V and 0 bases from J, the junction kept 3 bases outside the gene matches. From germline, CDR1 is KGHSH and CDR2 LQKENI. This CDR3 is CASSPPGGYQETQYF. The CDR3, as DNA: TGTGCCAGCTCACCTCCAGGGGGCTACCAAGAGACCCAGTACTTC.

This chain joins TRBV5-1 and TRBJ1-2, with 8 bases lining up with TRBD1. The CDR3 is 16 residues long. Germline V CDR1 and CDR2: SGHRS, YFSETQ. Trimming cost V 1 base and J 6 bases; bases outside gene matches: 11. In nucleotides, the CDR3 is TGCGCCAGCAGCTTGTATCCGGGACAGGTGCCAGATGGCTACACCTTC. Amino acids: CASSLYPGQVPDGYTF.

The chain carries TRBV7-8 and TRBJ2-4, with 7 nucleotides matching TRBD2. J lost 8 bases, V lost 0 bases, and 22 bases had no gene match. The CDR3 covers 20 residues. Per germline, CDR1 SGHVS and CDR2 FQNEAQ. The DNA of the CDR3 is TGTGCCAGCAGCTTAGCGCGTGTTCGGGGACTACGCGGGGGAGGCGACATTCAGTACTTC. Its translation: CASSLARVRGLRGGGDIQYF.